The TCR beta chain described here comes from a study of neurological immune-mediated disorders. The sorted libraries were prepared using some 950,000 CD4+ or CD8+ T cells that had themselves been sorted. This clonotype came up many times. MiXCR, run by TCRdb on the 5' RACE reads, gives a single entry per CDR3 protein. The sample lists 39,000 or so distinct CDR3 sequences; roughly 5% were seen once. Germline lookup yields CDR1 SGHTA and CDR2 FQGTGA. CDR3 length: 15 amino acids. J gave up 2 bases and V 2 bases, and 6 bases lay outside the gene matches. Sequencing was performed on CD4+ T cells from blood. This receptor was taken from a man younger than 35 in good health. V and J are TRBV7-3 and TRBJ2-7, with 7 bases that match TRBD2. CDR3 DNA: TGTGCCAGCAGCTTAGGCGCGGGGGAGGCCTACGAGCAGTACTTC. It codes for CASSLGAGEAYEQYF. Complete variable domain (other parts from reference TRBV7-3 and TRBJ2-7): GAGVSQTPSNKVTEKGKYVELRCDPISGHTALYWYRQSLGQGPEFLIYFQGTGAADDSGLPNDRFFAVRPEGSVSTLKIQRTERGDSAVYLCASSLGAGEAYEQYFGPGTRLTVT.